This T cell receptor beta chain was recorded in a study of cytomegalovirus exposure and HLA in healthy donors. Study-level findings and limits: Both high specificity and high sensitivity reportedly marked the classifier's diagnosis of cytomegalovirus status. For most TCR beta V segments, an earlier analysis put the productive rate at about 90% or about 30% of the time. There was a cluster of highly shared sequence variants that was likely a sequencing artifact. TCR beta sequences reportedly predicted most subjects' HLA-A and HLA-B alleles accurately.

This PCR relied on a set of 60 Vbeta primers and 13 Jbeta primers. Assay: immunoSEQ multiplex PCR; the TCRdb copy retains only in-frame clones and omits some. Its listing shows tens of thousands of clones. As to this clone: Antigen unknown.

From germline, CDR1 is SGHTA and CDR2 FQGNSA. V lost 4 bases to trimming and J lost 7 bases, with 7 bases between them. This CDR3 region has 11 residues. Source material: PBMCs. The chain carries TRBV7-2 and TRBJ1-1; D is ambiguous. This receptor was obtained from a man aged 45 to 65 in good health and CMV-seronegative. The CDR3 DNA follows: TGTGCCAGCAGCTCTTACAGTGAAGCTTTCTTT. Its translation is CASSSYSEAFF. Drawing the rest from reference TRBV7-2 and TRBJ1-1, the complete variable domain is GAGVSQSPSNKVTEKGKDVELRCDPISGHTALYWYRQSLGQGLEFLIYFQGNSAPDKSGLPSDRFSAERTGGSVSTLTIQRTQQEDSAVYLCASSSYSEAFFGQGTRLTVV.